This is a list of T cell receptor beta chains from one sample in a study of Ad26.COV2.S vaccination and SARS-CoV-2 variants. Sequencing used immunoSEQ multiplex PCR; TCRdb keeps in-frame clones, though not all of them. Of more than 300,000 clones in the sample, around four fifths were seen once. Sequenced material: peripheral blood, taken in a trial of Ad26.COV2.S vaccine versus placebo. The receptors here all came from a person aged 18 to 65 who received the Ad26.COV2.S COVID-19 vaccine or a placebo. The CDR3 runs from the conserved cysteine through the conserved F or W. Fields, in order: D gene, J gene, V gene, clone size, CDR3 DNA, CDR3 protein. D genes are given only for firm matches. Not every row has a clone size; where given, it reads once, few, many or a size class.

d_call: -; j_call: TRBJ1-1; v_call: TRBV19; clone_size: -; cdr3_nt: TGTGCCAGTAGTACGTTGAGACAGGTAGACGGCACTGAAGCTTTCTTT; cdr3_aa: CASSTLRQVDGTEAFF
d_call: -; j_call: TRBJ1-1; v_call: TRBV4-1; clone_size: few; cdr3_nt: TGCGCCAGCAGGATGAGTACGCAGAACACTGAAGCTTTCTTT; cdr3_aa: CASRMSTQNTEAFF
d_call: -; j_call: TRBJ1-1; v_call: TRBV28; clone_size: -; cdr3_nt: TGTGCCAGCAGACAGGGTACTGAAGCTTTCTTT; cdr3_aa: CASRQGTEAFF
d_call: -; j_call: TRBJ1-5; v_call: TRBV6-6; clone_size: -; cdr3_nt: TGTGCCAGCAGTCCCCTCCCGGAGTTTTTGAGAAGTGCTAGCAATCAGCCCCAGCATTTT; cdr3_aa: CASSPLPEFLRSASNQPQHF
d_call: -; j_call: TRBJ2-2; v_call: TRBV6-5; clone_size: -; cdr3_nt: TGTGCCAGCAGTTACTCGAGGTACTTCGGGGAGCTGTTTTTT; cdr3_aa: CASSYSRYFGELFF
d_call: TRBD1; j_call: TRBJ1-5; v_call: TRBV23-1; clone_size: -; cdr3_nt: TGCGCCAGCGGGATACCGACAGGGGATAGCAATCAGCCCCAGCATTTT; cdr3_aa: CASGIPTGDSNQPQHF
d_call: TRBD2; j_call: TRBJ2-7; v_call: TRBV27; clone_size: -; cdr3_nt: TGTGCCAGCAGTTTAATACAAAGCGGGGGTTACTACGAGCAGTACTTC; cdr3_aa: CASSLIQSGGYYEQYF
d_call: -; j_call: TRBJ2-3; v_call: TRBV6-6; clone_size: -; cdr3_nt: TGTGCCAGCAGCTCACCGGGAACTGCCAGCACAGATACGCAGTATTTT; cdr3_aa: CASSSPGTASTDTQYF
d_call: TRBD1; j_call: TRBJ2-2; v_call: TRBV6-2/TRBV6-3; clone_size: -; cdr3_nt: TGTGCCAGCAGCCCGGGACAGAAAGCCACGAACACCGGGGAGCTGTTTTTT; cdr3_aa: CASSPGQKATNTGELFF
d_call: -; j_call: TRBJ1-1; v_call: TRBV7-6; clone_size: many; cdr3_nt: TGTGCCAGCAGACGTACAGTGAACACTGAAGCTTTCTTT; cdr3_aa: CASRRTVNTEAFF
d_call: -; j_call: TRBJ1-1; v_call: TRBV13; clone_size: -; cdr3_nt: TGTGCCAGCAGCTCCGGGACAATGAACACTGAAGCTTTCTTT; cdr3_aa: CASSSGTMNTEAFF
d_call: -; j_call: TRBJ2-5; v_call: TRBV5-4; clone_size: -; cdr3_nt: TGTGCCAGCAGCTTGGTGCCGAAGGGAGAGACCCAGTACTTC; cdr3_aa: CASSLVPKGETQYF
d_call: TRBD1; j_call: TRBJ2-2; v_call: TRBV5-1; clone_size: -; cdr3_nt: TGCGCCAGTACCGGGACAGGAGACACCGGGGAGCTGTTTTTT; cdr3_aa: CASTGTGDTGELFF
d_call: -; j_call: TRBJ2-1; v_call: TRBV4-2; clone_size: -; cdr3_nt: TGTGCCAGCAGCCAAGAGAAGTTCGGAGGCCATGAGCAGTTCTTC; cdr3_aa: CASSQEKFGGHEQFF
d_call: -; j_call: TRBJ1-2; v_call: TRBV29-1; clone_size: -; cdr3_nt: TGCAGCGGTTCAATGTGGGGGGGGCATGGCTACACCTTC; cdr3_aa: CSGSMWGGHGYTF
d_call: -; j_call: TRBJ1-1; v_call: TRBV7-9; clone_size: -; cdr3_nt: TGTGCCAGCGAAGGGCTCGGGACTGAAGCTTTCTTT; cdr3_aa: CASEGLGTEAFF
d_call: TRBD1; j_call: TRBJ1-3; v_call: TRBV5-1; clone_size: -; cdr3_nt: TGCGCCAGCAGCCCCGGGACAGCAATCATTGGAAACACCATATATTTT; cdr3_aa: CASSPGTAIIGNTIYF
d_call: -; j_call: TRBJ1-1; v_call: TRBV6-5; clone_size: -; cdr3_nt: TGTGCCAGCAGTTACTCTACGAACACTGAAGCTTTCTTT; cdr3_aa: CASSYSTNTEAFF
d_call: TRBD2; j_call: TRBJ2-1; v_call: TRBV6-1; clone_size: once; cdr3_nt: TGTGCCAGCAGTGCAGCGGGGGGGCCGAATGAGCAGTTCTTC; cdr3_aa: CASSAAGGPNEQFF
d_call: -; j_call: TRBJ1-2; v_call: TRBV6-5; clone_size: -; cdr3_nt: TGTGCCAGCACCCCCTGGGGGCAGGGGAATGGCTACACCTTC; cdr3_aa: CASTPWGQGNGYTF
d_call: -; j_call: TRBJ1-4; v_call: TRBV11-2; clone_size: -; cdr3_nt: TGTGCCAGCAGCTTAGACGGGGTCCTTAATGAAAAACTGTTTTTT; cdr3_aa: CASSLDGVLNEKLFF
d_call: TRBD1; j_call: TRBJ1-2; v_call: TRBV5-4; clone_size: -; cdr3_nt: TGTGCCAGCAGCTTACAGGGGGCTGCCTATGGCTACACCTTC; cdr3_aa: CASSLQGAAYGYTF
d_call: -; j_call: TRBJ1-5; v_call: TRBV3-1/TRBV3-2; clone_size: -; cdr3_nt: TGTGCCAGCAGCCCGGGGATTCTCAGCAATCAGCCCCAGCATTTT; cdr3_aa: CASSPGILSNQPQHF
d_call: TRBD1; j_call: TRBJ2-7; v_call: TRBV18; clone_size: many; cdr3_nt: TGTGCCAGCTCATCGACAGGGTCCTACGAGCAGTACTTC; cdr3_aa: CASSSTGSYEQYF
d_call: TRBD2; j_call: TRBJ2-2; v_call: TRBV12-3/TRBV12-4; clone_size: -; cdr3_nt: TGTGCCAGCAAACGTAGCGGGGGCGGGGAGCTGTTTTTT; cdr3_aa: CASKRSGGGELFF
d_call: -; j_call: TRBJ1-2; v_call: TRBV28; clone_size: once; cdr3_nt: TGTGCCAGCAGTCCATCGGTGCGCGGCTACACCTTC; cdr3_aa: CASSPSVRGYTF
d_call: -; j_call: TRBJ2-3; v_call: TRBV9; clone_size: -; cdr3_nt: TGTGCCAGCAGCGTAGGTTGGAGTAAGGGAGCGGCTACCACAGATACGCAGTATTTT; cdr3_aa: CASSVGWSKGAATTDTQYF
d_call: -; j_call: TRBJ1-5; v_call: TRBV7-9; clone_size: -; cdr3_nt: TGTGCCAGCAGCTTAGTCTCAGGGAACGGGAATCAGCCCCAGCATTTT; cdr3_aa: CASSLVSGNGNQPQHF
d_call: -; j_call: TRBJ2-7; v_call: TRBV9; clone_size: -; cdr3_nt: TGTGCCAGCAGCGTTAGTTGGGGGAGCTACGAGCAGTACTTC; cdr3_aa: CASSVSWGSYEQYF
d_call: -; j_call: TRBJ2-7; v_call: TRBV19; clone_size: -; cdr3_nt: TGTGCCAGTAGCAAACCGGGGACGTTGGCCTACGAGCAGTACTTC; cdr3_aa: CASSKPGTLAYEQYF
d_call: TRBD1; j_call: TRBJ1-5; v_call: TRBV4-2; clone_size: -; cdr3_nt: TGTGCCAGCAGCTCCCGGGACAGGGCAAATCAGCCCCAGCATTTT; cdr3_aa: CASSSRDRANQPQHF